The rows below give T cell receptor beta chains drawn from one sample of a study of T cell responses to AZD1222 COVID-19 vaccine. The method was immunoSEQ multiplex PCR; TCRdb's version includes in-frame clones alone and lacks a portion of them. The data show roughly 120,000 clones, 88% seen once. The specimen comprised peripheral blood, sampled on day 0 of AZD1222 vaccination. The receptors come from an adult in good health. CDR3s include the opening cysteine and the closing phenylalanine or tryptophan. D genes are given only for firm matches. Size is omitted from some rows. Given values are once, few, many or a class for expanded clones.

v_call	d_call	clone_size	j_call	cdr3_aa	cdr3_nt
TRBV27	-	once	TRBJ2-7	CASSPRTVHEQYF	TGTGCCAGCAGTCCCAGGACAGTCCACGAGCAGTACTTC
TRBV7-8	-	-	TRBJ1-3	CASSYTQGPGNTIYF	TGTGCCAGCAGCTACACCCAGGGCCCTGGAAACACCATATATTTT
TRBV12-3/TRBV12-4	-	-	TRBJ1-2	CASLDRPLYGYTF	TGTGCCAGCCTGGACCGACCCCTCTATGGCTACACCTTC
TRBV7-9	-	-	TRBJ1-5	CASSAGSGGNQPQHF	TGTGCCAGCAGCGCAGGGTCGGGCGGCAATCAGCCCCAGCATTTT
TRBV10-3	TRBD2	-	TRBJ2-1	CAIRRAGDYNEQFF	TGTGCCATCAGGAGGGCGGGGGACTACAATGAGCAGTTCTTC
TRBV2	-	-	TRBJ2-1	CASRDGFRSYNEQFF	TGTGCCAGCAGGGACGGATTTCGCTCCTACAATGAGCAGTTCTTC
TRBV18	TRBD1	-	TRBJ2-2	CASSPQGANTGELFF	TGTGCCAGCTCACCCCAGGGGGCGAACACCGGGGAGCTGTTTTTT
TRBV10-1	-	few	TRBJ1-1	CASSESSWESNTEAFF	TGCGCCAGCAGTGAGTCGAGTTGGGAATCGAACACTGAAGCTTTCTTT
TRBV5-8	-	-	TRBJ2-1	CASSSGQYYNEQFF	TGTGCCAGCAGCTCGGGACAATACTACAATGAGCAGTTCTTC
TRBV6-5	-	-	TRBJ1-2	CASSLGTARGYTF	TGTGCCAGCAGCCTGGGGACCGCTCGCGGCTACACCTTC
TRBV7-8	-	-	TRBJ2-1	CASSVRWGSRKDNEQFF	TGTGCCAGCAGCGTTCGGTGGGGGAGCAGAAAGGACAATGAGCAGTTCTTC
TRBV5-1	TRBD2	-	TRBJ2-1	CASSSPRLAGVTYNEQFF	TGCGCCAGCAGCTCACCCCGACTAGCGGGGGTCACCTACAATGAGCAGTTCTTC
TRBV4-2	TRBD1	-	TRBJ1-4	CASSHRRGTNEKLFF	TGTGCCAGCAGCCATCGCAGGGGGACTAATGAAAAACTGTTTTTT
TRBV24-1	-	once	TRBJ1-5	CATSDSGALYSNQPQHF	TGTGCCACCAGTGACTCCGGGGCCCTCTATAGCAATCAGCCCCAGCATTTT
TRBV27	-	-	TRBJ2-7	CASSLTWGSYEQYF	TGTGCCAGCAGTTTAACCTGGGGCAGCTACGAGCAGTACTTC
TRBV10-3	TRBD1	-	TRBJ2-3	CAISDPGQGSPDTQYF	TGTGCCATCAGTGACCCCGGACAGGGATCCCCAGATACGCAGTATTTT
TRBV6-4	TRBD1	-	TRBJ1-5	CASRFGDRESNQPQHF	TGTGCCAGCAGGTTTGGGGACAGAGAAAGCAATCAGCCCCAGCATTTT
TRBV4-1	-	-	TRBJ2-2	CASSQVSGLTGELFF	TGCGCCAGCAGCCAAGTGTCTGGGCTCACCGGGGAGCTGTTTTTT
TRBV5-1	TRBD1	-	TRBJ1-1	CASSKGQFNTEAFF	TGCGCCAGCAGCAAGGGACAGTTCAACACTGAAGCTTTCTTT
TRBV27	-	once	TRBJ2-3	CASSGRGFTDTQYF	TGTGCCAGCAGCGGACGTGGATTCACAGATACGCAGTATTTT
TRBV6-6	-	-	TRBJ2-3	CASSPGEMPPYTDTQYF	TGTGCCAGCAGTCCCGGGGAGATGCCTCCCTACACAGATACGCAGTATTTT
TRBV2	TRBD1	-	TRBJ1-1	CASSEDRGRGTEAFF	TGTGCCAGCAGTGAAGACAGGGGGCGCGGCACTGAAGCTTTCTTT
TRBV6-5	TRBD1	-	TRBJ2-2	CASSPDRGNTGELFF	TGTGCCAGCAGCCCGGACAGGGGGAACACCGGGGAGCTGTTTTTT
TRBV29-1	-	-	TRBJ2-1	CSVTGLYNEQFF	TGCAGCGTGACGGGACTGTACAATGAGCAGTTCTTC
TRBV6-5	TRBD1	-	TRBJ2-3	CASSWGQIDTQYF	TGTGCCAGCAGTTGGGGACAGATAGATACGCAGTATTTT
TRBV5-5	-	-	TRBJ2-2	CASRGETGELFF	TGTGCCAGCAGAGGGGAAACGGGGGAGCTGTTTTTT
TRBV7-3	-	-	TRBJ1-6	CASSTSIRYNSPLHF	TGTGCCAGCAGCACCTCAATCAGGTATAATTCACCCCTCCACTTT
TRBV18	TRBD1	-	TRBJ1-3	CASPNGTGVSGNTIYF	TGTGCCAGCCCCAACGGGACAGGGGTTTCTGGAAACACCATATATTTT
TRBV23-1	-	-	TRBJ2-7	CASSQSNSTYEQYF	TGCGCCAGCAGTCAATCTAACTCCACTTACGAGCAGTACTTC
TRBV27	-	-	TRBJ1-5	CASAQGWGSNQPQHF	TGTGCCAGCGCACAGGGTTGGGGAAGCAATCAGCCCCAGCATTTT
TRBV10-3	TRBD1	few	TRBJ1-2	CAISDGTGGLVTDGYTF	TGTGCCATCAGTGACGGGACAGGGGGCTTAGTAACGGATGGCTACACCTTC